Below, one T cell receptor (beta chain) is given with its context. Its antigen is unidentified. These data are taken from a study of beta chain features in type 1 diabetes. General observations from the study: Still unanswered here is whether HLA type influences TCRB rearrangement. In all four CD4+ subsets, TCRB CDR3 length was significantly, moderately reduced in type 1 diabetes. The naive, central memory and Treg TCRB repertoires showed an apparent similarity that was greater among patients than among healthy donors.

Markers CD45RO/CCR7/CD25/CD127/CD95/CD27 served to sort CD4+ naive, central memory, regulatory and stem cell-like memory cells. Expressed TCRB transcripts were sequenced, since all the RNA that had been isolated was reverse transcribed. The repertoire was sequenced with immunoSEQ multiplex PCR; TCRdb's copy has only in-frame clones and lacks some. There are 200,000 to 250,000 clones in the sample; 55% to 70% occur only once, and around 0.057% lies in the top ten. The sequence was obtained from a man aged 25-45 years in good health. The sample comprised naive CD4+ T cells from blood.

The CDR3 coding sequence is TGTGCCAGCAGTTACGGCGGGAGGGCCCTCAATGAGCAGTTCTTC. Its protein product is CASSYGGRALNEQFF. V and J are TRBV6-5 and TRBJ2-1; 9 bases are a match to TRBD2. Germline V lookup: CDR1 MNHEY, CDR2 SVGAGI. The CDR3 runs to 15 residues. V was pared by 2 bases and J by 6 bases, with 5 bases of the junction left unmatched.